These T cell receptor beta chains were read from a single sample in a study of CD8+ T cells in alopecia areata. Libraries were prepared by immunoSEQ multiplex PCR; TCRdb keeps only in-frame clonotypes and omits some of them. The repertoire has about 160,000 clones, about three fifths of them found once; the top ten carry 0.9% to 1%. This sample comprised CD4+ T cells sorted from blood, obtained at week 4, from a patient treated with tofacitinib. The receptors stem from a human donor with alopecia areata. CDR3s include the opening cysteine and the closing phenylalanine or tryptophan. A D gene is named only where the DNA matches it firmly. Part of the rows lack a size; the others show once, few, many or a class for expanded clones.

abundance | j_gene | len | v_gene | d_gene | CDR3aa | CDR3nt
- | TRBJ2-3 | 13 | TRBV29-1 | TRBD2 | CSVRRGGTDTQYF | TGCAGCGTTCGGCGGGGGGGCACAGATACGCAGTATTTT
few | TRBJ2-7 | 13 | TRBV7-2 | - | CASSLDPDRPQYF | TGTGCCAGCAGCTTAGACCCGGACAGACCCCAGTACTTC
once | TRBJ1-1 | 13 | TRBV29-1 | - | CSVEGTAEGEAFF | TGCAGCGTTGAAGGCACGGCCGAGGGTGAAGCTTTCTTT
once | TRBJ1-2 | 16 | TRBV9 | TRBD1 | CASSPRGDRVNYGYTF | TGTGCCAGCAGCCCACGCGGGGACAGGGTCAACTATGGCTACACCTTC
- | TRBJ1-4 | 14 | TRBV30 | - | CAWTFGQPNEKLFF | TGTGCCTGGACCTTCGGGCAACCAAATGAAAAACTGTTTTTT
- | TRBJ2-3 | 15 | TRBV30 | TRBD2 | CAWSVRAGGSDTQYF | TGTGCCTGGAGTGTCCGGGCGGGGGGCTCAGATACGCAGTATTTT
- | TRBJ1-1 | 11 | TRBV10-3 | - | CAISEGPEAFF | TGTGCCATCAGTGAGGGCCCTGAAGCTTTCTTT
- | TRBJ1-2 | 13 | TRBV5-6 | - | CASSLGRNYGYTF | TGTGCCAGCAGCTTGGGGCGGAACTATGGCTACACCTTC
- | TRBJ1-3 | 15 | TRBV5-6 | TRBD1 | CASSSRDRDLNTIYF | TGTGCCAGCAGCTCCCGGGACAGGGATCTAAACACCATATATTTT
- | TRBJ1-1 | 16 | TRBV11-2 | TRBD1 | CASSLPYNPTGTEAFF | TGTGCCAGCAGCTTACCCTACAACCCGACAGGGACTGAAGCTTTCTTT
- | TRBJ2-6 | 18 | TRBV7-2 | - | CASSLAAGQPSGANVLTF | TGTGCCAGCAGCTTAGCGGCAGGGCAACCTTCTGGGGCCAACGTCCTGACTTTC
- | TRBJ1-5 | 15 | TRBV15 | - | CATSRGWPGEQPQHF | TGTGCCACCAGCAGAGGGTGGCCCGGGGAACAGCCCCAGCATTTT
- | TRBJ2-7 | 15 | TRBV4-1 | TRBD1 | CASSQLDRVAYEQYF | TGCGCCAGCAGCCAGTTGGACAGGGTAGCCTACGAGCAGTACTTC
once | TRBJ1-1 | 13 | TRBV7-3 | - | CASSLQVNTEAFF | TGTGCCAGCAGCCTACAGGTGAACACTGAAGCTTTCTTT
- | TRBJ1-5 | 15 | TRBV6-5 | - | CASSSSRNSNQPQHF | TGTGCCAGCAGTTCATCGCGAAATAGCAATCAGCCCCAGCATTTT
- | TRBJ1-5 | 17 | TRBV15 | - | CATSRSRGGLSNQPQHF | TGTGCCACCAGCAGATCCAGAGGGGGTTTAAGCAATCAGCCCCAGCATTTT
- | TRBJ2-7 | 15 | TRBV10-3 | TRBD1 | CAIRGTGSVPSEQYF | TGTGCCATCAGGGGGACAGGGAGTGTACCCAGCGAGCAGTACTTC
- | TRBJ2-5 | 13 | TRBV4-3 | - | CASSQDGLGAQYF | TGCGCCAGCAGCCAAGACGGCCTCGGGGCCCAGTACTTC
few | TRBJ1-3 | 13 | TRBV30 | - | CAWRWSSGNTIYF | TGTGCCTGGAGGTGGTCCTCTGGAAACACCATATATTTT
few | TRBJ2-3 | 14 | TRBV29-1 | - | CSVTPGVDGDTQYF | TGCAGCGTTACCCCAGGGGTTGACGGGGATACGCAGTATTTT
many | TRBJ2-5 | 15 | TRBV9 | TRBD2 | CASSVGLAGDETQYF | TGTGCCAGCAGCGTAGGGCTAGCGGGGGATGAGACCCAGTACTTC
- | TRBJ2-5 | 12 | TRBV29-1 | - | CSVGPRQETQYF | TGCAGCGTTGGTCCGCGCCAAGAGACCCAGTACTTC
- | TRBJ2-2 | 13 | TRBV5-6 | - | CASSPRGPGELFF | TGTGCCAGCAGCCCCAGGGGTCCCGGGGAGCTGTTTTTT
- | TRBJ1-5 | 16 | TRBV9 | - | CASSPSDSYSNQPQHF | TGTGCCAGCAGCCCTTCGGACAGTTATAGCAATCAGCCCCAGCATTTT
- | TRBJ2-1 | 13 | TRBV7-2 | - | CASSLAVDTGQFF | TGTGCCAGCAGCTTAGCGGTGGATACTGGGCAGTTCTTC
- | TRBJ1-6 | 13 | TRBV30 | - | CAWRGIYNSPLHF | TGTGCCTGGAGGGGGATTTATAATTCACCCCTCCACTTT
- | TRBJ1-5 | 15 | TRBV27 | TRBD1 | CASRAGTGNNQPQHF | TGTGCCAGCAGGGCCGGGACAGGTAATAATCAGCCCCAGCATTTT
- | TRBJ2-7 | 12 | TRBV29-1 | - | CSVASTSYEQYF | TGCAGCGTTGCCTCTACCTCCTACGAGCAGTACTTC
- | TRBJ1-2 | 15 | TRBV11-2 | - | CASSPRAGVNYGYTF | TGTGCCAGCAGCCCCCGGGCAGGGGTCAACTATGGCTACACCTTC
- | TRBJ2-5 | 15 | TRBV15 | TRBD1 | CATSPTGWIVETQYF | TGTGCCACCAGCCCGACAGGGTGGATAGTGGAGACCCAGTACTTC
- | TRBJ1-2 | 11 | TRBV20-1 | - | CSATGPGGYTF | TGCAGTGCTACCGGGCCGGGAGGCTACACCTTC
- | TRBJ2-1 | 15 | TRBV7-2 | - | CASSLTGLADNEQFF | TGTGCCAGCAGCTTAACAGGGCTAGCGGACAATGAGCAGTTCTTC
- | TRBJ1-4 | 16 | TRBV5-4 | - | CASSLGGPVANEKLFF | TGTGCCAGCAGCTTGGGGGGGCCCGTGGCTAATGAAAAACTGTTTTTT
- | TRBJ2-1 | 15 | TRBV9 | TRBD2 | CASSSTSGEYNEQFF | TGTGCCAGCAGTTCGACTAGCGGGGAGTACAATGAGCAGTTCTTC
few | TRBJ1-5 | 13 | TRBV27 | - | CASSHSLDQPQHF | TGTGCCAGCAGCCACAGCTTAGATCAGCCCCAGCATTTT
once | TRBJ2-1 | 11 | TRBV7-2 | - | CASRGYNEQFF | TGTGCCAGCAGAGGGTACAATGAGCAGTTCTTC
once | TRBJ2-5 | 12 | TRBV9 | - | CASSSGSGTQYF | TGTGCCAGCAGCTCCGGTTCCGGGACCCAGTACTTC